Listed below are T cell receptor beta chains from one sample, sequenced in a study of response to subunit inactivated influenza vaccine. MiXCR, run by TCRdb on the RT-PCR reads, gives a single entry per CDR3 protein. Counted here are around 200,000 distinct CDR3 sequences, around 9% occurring once; the ten biggest clones make up about a tenth. The starting material was non-naive T cells sorted from PBMCs, obtained on the day of vaccination. Receptors were obtained from a man between 50 and 59 years old who received an inactivated influenza vaccine. The conserved cysteine and the conserved F or W are not part of the CDR3 here. D genes are given only for firm matches.

d_gene: NA; j_gene: TRBJ2-7; v_gene: TRBV2; CDR3aa: ATTPRQRVYEQY
d_gene: NA; j_gene: TRBJ2-1; v_gene: TRBV14; CDR3aa: ASSLGWVNEQF
d_gene: NA; j_gene: TRBJ2-2; v_gene: TRBV7-2; CDR3aa: ASSLAIRNTGELF
d_gene: NA; j_gene: TRBJ2-3; v_gene: TRBV19; CDR3aa: ASSRDFRTDTQY
d_gene: TRBD1; j_gene: TRBJ2-1; v_gene: TRBV7-9; CDR3aa: ASSNRGQNEQF
d_gene: NA; j_gene: TRBJ1-2; v_gene: TRBV18; CDR3aa: ASSLTGQSYGYT
d_gene: NA; j_gene: TRBJ2-2; v_gene: TRBV29-1; CDR3aa: SVSGTLNTGELF
d_gene: NA; j_gene: TRBJ2-5; v_gene: TRBV18; CDR3aa: ASSPWGFETQY
d_gene: NA; j_gene: TRBJ2-6; v_gene: TRBV18; CDR3aa: ASSPPWSSGANVLT
d_gene: NA; j_gene: TRBJ1-2; v_gene: TRBV3-1; CDR3aa: ASSQIQGSSYT
d_gene: TRBD2; j_gene: TRBJ2-7; v_gene: TRBV7-9; CDR3aa: ASSLAAGLGYEQY
d_gene: NA; j_gene: TRBJ2-7; v_gene: TRBV10-3; CDR3aa: AISEASYYEQY
d_gene: TRBD1; j_gene: TRBJ2-5; v_gene: TRBV29-1; CDR3aa: SVGQGRGETQY
d_gene: NA; j_gene: TRBJ2-7; v_gene: TRBV20-1; CDR3aa: SASGYEQY
d_gene: NA; j_gene: TRBJ1-3; v_gene: TRBV29-1; CDR3aa: GTGAGNTIY
d_gene: NA; j_gene: TRBJ1-5; v_gene: TRBV29-1; CDR3aa: SVEMGGGQPQH